This T cell receptor beta chain was identified in a study of early T cells in non-severe SARS-CoV-2 infection. With regard to this clonotype: Mismatch with germline at one junction end may stem from a read error.

Attached unique molecular identifiers marked individual cDNA molecules. TCRdb analysed the 5' RACE reads with MiXCR anew, one entry per CDR3 protein. The table lists approximately 80,000 distinct CDR3 sequences, approximately 12% of them singletons. This CDR3 has 17 residues. Per germline, CDR1 SEHNR and CDR2 FQNEAQ (reference sequence). The receptor was derived from an adult who was a healthcare worker with PCR-confirmed SARS-CoV-2 infection or an uninfected control (not recorded which). The sample consisted of whole blood. This sequence joins TRBV7-9 and TRBJ2-3; 12 bases match TRBD2. This chain's CDR3 is CAGSLATSGRFPDTQYF. CDR3 nucleotides: TGTGCCGGCAGCTTAGCTACTAGCGGGAGGTTTCCAGATACGCAGTATTTT.